Below, 7 T cell receptor beta chains from the same sample are listed, as sequenced in a study of T cell repertoires in cytomegalovirus infection. TCRdb analysed the reads with MiXCR anew, one entry per CDR3 protein. The sample lists fewer than 150,000 distinct CDR3 sequences; about 33% were seen once. These TCRs' antigens remain unknown. The material sequenced was CD8+ T cells from cultured PBMCs, taken from culture after CMV antigen stimulation. The receptors come from a human donor in good health (CMV status not recorded). Some clones in this sample may be carry-over from other donors' samples.

This chain joins TRBV7-9 and TRBJ1-4; 8 nucleotides align to TRBD1. Per the germline V gene, CDR1 is SEHNR and CDR2 is FQNEAQ (reference sequence). V trimming: 5 bases; J trimming: 7 bases; junction bases outside the gene matches: 12. This CDR3 region has 16 residues. The CDR3 sequence: CASSPALGTGGEKLFF. CDR3 nucleotide sequence: TGTGCCAGCAGCCCCGCCCTGGGGACAGGAGGTGAAAAACTGTTTTTT.

A note on this clonotype: Just one base apart from a much larger clone, this may be a read error. The CDR3 DNA sequence: TGCAGTGCTAGAGATCCCAAACAGGGGATGAACACTGAAGCTTTCTTT. Protein: CSARDPKQGMNTEAFF. This chain joins TRBV20-1 and TRBJ1-1, with 7 bases fitting TRBD1. V was pared by 0 bases and J by 0 bases, with 7 bases of the junction left unmatched. CDR1 DFQATT and CDR2 SNEGSKA come from the germline V gene (reference sequence). This CDR3 has 16 amino acids.

The rearrangement links TRBV24-1 to TRBJ2-1; D gene unclear. There are 13 residues in the CDR3. V gave up 9 bases and J gave up 1 base, with 9 bases separating them. CDR1 is KGHDR, CDR2 SFDVKD, per germline. The CDR3 region has the DNA TGTGCCACCTCGCCGGATTCCTACAATGAGCAGTTCTTC. It codes for CATSPDSYNEQFF.

This rearrangement joins TRBV7-9 to TRBJ2-1; D might be TRBD1 (5 bases). The length of the CDR3 is 16 residues. CDR1 SEHNR and CDR2 FQNEAQ come from the germline V gene (reference sequence). The V gene lost 0 bases and the J gene lost 3 bases, with 12 bases spanning the gap. In DNA form, the CDR3 reads TGTGCCAGCAGCTTAGCGCACAGGTCGGTCTACAATGAGCAGTTCTTC. This codes for CASSLAHRSVYNEQFF.

V is TRBV10-3 and J is TRBJ2-7; D remains ambiguous. Germline V CDR1 and CDR2: ENHRY, SYGVKD. Trimming removed 2 bases at V and 4 bases at J, with 18 bases between. This CDR3 has 16 residues. CDR3 residues: CAISEPGKSLGYEQYF. Written as DNA, the CDR3 is TGTGCCATCAGTGAGCCGGGTAAAAGTTTGGGTTACGAGCAGTACTTC.

The sample holds a few counts of this clonotype. The J gene is TRBJ1-2, the V gene TRBV29-1; TRBD1 matches at 11 bases. This CDR3 region has 15 residues. The germline CDR1 and CDR2 sequences are SQVTM and ANQGSEA. V gave up 0 bases and J gave up 4 bases; unmatched junction bases: 4. CDR3: CSVEDYGTGGYGYTF. CDR3 bases: TGCAGCGTTGAAGATTACGGGACAGGGGGCTATGGCTACACCTTC.

V is TRBV6-5 and J is TRBJ2-1; D possibly corresponds to TRBD2 (5 bases). V gave up 1 base and J gave up 8 bases, with 15 bases separating them. The CDR3 is 15 amino acids. Germline CDR1 and CDR2: MNHEY and SVGAGI. The CDR3 reads CASSYFGSSLDEQFF. The DNA for the CDR3 is TGTGCCAGCAGTTACTTTGGCTCTAGCCTCGATGAGCAGTTCTTC.